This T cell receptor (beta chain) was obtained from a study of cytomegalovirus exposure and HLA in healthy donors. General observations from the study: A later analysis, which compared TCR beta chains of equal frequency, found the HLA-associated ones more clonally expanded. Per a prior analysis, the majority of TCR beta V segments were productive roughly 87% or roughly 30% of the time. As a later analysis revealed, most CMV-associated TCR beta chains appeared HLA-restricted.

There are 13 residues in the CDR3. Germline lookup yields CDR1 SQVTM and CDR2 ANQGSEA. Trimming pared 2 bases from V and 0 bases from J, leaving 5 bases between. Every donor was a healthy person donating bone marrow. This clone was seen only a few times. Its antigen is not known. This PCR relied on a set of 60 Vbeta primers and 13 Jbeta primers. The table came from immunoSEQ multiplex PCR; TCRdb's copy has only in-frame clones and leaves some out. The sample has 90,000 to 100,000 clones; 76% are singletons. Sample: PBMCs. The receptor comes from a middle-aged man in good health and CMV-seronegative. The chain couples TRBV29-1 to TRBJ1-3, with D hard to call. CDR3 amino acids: CSVENSSGNTIYF. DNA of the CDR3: TGCAGCGTTGAAAACAGCTCTGGAAACACCATATATTTT.